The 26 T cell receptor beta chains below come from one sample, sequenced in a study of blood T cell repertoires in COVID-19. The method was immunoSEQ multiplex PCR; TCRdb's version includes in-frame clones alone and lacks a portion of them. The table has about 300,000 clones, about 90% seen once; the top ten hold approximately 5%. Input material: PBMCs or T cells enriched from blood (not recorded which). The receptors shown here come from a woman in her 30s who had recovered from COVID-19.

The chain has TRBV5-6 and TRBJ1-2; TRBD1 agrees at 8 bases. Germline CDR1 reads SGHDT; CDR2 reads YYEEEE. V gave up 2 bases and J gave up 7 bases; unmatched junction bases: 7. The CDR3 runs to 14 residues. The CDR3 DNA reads TGTGCCAGCAGCTTCGACAGGGGAAGGTCTGGCTACACCTTC. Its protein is CASSFDRGRSGYTF.

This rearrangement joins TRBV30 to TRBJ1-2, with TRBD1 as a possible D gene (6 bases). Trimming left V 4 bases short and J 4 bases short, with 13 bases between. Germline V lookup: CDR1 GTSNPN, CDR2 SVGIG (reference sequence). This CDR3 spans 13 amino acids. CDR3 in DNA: TGTGCCTGGATGGGGGGGCGCGGCTATGGCTACACCTTC. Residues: CAWMGGRGYGYTF. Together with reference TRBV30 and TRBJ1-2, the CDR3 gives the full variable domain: SQTIHQWPATLVQPVGSPLSLECTVEGTSNPNLYWYRQAAGRGLQLLFYSVGIGQISSEVPQNLSASRPQDRQFILSSKKLLLSDSGFYLCAWMGGRGYGYTFGSGTRLTVV.

As DNA, the CDR3 is TGTGCCACCAGTGATGCCAGGGTCAATCAGCCCCAGCATTTT. Its protein product is CATSDARVNQPQHF. The chain has TRBV24-1 and TRBJ1-5; possibly TRBD1 for D (5 bases). With 3 bases removed from V and 3 bases from J, the gap between germline ends came to 8 bases. In germline, CDR1 is KGHDR, CDR2 SFDVKD. The CDR3 consists of 14 residues.

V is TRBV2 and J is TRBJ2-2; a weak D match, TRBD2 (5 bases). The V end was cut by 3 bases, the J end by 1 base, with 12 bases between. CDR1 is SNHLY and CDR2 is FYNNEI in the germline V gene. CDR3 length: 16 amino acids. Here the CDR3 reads CASSERYGVNTGELFF. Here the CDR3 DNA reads TGTGCCAGCAGTGAGAGATACGGGGTGAACACCGGGGAGCTGTTTTTT.

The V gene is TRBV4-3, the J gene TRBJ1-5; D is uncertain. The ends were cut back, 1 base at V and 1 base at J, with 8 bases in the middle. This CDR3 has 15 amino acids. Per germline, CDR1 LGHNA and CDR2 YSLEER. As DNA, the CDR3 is TGCGCCAGCAGCCAAGGTGGACTGAGCAATCAGCCCCAGCATTTT. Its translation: CASSQGGLSNQPQHF.

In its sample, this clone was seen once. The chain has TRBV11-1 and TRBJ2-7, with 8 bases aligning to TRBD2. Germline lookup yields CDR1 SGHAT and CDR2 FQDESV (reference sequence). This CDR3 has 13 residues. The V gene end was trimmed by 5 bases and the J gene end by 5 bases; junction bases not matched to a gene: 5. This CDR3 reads CASSPGGPNEQYF. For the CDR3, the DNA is TGTGCCAGCAGCCCGGGGGGGCCTAACGAGCAGTACTTC. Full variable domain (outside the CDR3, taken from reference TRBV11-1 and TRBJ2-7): EAEVAQSPRYKITEKSQAVAFWCDPISGHATLYWYRQILGQGPELLVQFQDESVVDDSQLPKDRFSAERLKGVDSTLKIQPAELGDSAMYLCASSPGGPNEQYFGPGTRLTVT.

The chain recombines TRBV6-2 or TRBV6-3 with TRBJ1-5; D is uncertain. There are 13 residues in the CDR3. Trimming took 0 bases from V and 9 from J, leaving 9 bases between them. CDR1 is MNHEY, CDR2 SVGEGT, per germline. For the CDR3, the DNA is TGTGCCAGCAGTTACTCTTCAGGTCTGCCCCAGCATTTT. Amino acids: CASSYSSGLPQHF.

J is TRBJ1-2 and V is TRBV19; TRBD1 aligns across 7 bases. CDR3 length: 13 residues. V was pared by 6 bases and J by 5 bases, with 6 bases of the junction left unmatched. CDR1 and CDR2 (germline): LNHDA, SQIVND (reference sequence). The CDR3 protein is CASRWTGWYGYTF. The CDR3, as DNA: TGTGCCAGTAGATGGACAGGATGGTATGGCTACACCTTC.

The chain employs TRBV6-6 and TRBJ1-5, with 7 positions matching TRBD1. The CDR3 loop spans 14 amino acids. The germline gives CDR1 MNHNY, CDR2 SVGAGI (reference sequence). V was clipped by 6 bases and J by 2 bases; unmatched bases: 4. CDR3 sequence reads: CASRTDRGNQPQHF. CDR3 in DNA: TGTGCCAGCAGGACCGACAGGGGCAATCAGCCCCAGCATTTT.

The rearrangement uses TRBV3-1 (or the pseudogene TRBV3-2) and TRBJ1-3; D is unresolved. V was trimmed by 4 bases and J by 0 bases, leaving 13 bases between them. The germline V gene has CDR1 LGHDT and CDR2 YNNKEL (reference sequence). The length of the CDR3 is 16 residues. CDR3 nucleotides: TGTGCCAGCAGCCCCACTTTGGTAGTCTCTGGAAACACCATATATTTT. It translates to CASSPTLVVSGNTIYF.

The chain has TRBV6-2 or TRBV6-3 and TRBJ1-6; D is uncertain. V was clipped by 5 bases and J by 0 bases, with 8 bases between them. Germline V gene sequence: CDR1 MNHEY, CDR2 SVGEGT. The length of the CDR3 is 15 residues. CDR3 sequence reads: CASSLPSSYNSPLHF. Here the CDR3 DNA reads TGTGCCAGCAGTCTTCCGAGCTCCTATAATTCACCCCTCCACTTT.

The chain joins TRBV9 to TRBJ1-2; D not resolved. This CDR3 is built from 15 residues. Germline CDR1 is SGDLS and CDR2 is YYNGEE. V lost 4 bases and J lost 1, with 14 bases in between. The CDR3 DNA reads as TGTGCCAGCAGCTTCAATAAGGAGCATAACTATGGCTACACCTTC. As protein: CASSFNKEHNYGYTF. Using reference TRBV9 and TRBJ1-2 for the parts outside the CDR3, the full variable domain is DSGVTQTPKHLITATGQRVTLRCSPRSGDLSVYWYQQSLDQGLQFLIQYYNGEERAKGNILERFSAQQFPDLHSELNLSSLELGDSALYFCASSFNKEHNYGYTFGSGTRLTVV.

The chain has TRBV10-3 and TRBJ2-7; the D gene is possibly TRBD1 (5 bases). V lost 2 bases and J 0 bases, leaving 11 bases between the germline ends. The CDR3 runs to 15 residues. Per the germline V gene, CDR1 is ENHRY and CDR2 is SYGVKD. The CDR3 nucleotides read TGTGCCATCAGTGAGGGGGCAGCTTCCTCCTACGAGCAGTACTTC. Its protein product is CAISEGAASSYEQYF.

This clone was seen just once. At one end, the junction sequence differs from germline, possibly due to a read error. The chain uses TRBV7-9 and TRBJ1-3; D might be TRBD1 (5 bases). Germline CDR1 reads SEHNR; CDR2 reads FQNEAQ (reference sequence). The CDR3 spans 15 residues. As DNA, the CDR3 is TGTGCCAGCAGCTTAGCGTCTCGGCAGGGAACCACCATATATTTT. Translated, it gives CASSLASRQGTTIYF.

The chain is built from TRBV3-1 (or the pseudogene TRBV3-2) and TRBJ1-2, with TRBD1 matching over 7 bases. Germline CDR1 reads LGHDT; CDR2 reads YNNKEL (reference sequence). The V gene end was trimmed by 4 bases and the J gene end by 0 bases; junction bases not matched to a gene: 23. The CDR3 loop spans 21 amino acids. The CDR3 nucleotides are TGTGCCAGCAGCCCGACCAGGACAGGAAGAAGGATTGGTGAGGCTAACTATGGCTACACCTTC. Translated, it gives CASSPTRTGRRIGEANYGYTF.

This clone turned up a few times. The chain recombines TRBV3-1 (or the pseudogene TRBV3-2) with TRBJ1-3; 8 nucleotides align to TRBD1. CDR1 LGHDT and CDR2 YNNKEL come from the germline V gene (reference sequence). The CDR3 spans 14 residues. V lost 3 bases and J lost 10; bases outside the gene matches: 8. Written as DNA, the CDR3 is TGTGCCAGCAGCCATGCAGGGGGCGAGGGGACCATATATTTT. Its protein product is CASSHAGGEGTIYF.

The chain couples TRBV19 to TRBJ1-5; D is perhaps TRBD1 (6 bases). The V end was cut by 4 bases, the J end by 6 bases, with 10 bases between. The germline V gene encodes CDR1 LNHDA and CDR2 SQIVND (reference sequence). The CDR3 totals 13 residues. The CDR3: CASSTTGIQPQHF. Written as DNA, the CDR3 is TGTGCCAGTAGTACAACAGGGATTCAGCCCCAGCATTTT.

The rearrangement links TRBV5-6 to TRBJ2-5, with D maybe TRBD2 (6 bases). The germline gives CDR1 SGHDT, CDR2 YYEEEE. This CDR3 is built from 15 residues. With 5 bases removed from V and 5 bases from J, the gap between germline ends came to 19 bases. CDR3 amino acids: CASSFGIVGGETQYF. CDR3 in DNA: TGTGCCAGCAGTTTTGGAATCGTCGGAGGGGAGACCCAGTACTTC.

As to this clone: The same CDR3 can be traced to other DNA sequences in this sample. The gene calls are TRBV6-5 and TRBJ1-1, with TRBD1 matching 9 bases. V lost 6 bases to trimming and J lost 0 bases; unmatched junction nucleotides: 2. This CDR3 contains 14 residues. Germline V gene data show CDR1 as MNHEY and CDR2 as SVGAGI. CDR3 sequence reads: CASSRTGVNTEAFF. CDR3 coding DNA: TGTGCCAGCAGCCGGACAGGGGTGAACACTGAAGCTTTCTTT.

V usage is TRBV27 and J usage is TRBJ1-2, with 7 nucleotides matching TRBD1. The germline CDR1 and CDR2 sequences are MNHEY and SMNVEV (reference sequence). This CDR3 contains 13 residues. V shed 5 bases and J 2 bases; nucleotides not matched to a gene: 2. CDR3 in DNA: TGTGCCAGCAGTCTGACAGGGAACTATGGCTACACCTTC. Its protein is CASSLTGNYGYTF.

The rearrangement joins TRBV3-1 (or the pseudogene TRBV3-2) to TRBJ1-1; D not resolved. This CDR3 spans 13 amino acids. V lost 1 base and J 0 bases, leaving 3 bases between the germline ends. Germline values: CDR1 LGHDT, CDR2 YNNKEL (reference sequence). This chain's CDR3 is CASSQVLNTEAFF. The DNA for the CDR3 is TGTGCCAGCAGCCAAGTCTTGAACACTGAAGCTTTCTTT.

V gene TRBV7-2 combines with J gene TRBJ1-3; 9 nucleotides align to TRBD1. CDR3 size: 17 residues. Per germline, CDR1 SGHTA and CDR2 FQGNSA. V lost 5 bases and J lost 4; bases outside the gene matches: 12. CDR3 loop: CASSTLAGTGLGNTIYF. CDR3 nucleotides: TGTGCCAGCAGCACTCTAGCCGGGACAGGGTTAGGAAACACCATATATTTT.

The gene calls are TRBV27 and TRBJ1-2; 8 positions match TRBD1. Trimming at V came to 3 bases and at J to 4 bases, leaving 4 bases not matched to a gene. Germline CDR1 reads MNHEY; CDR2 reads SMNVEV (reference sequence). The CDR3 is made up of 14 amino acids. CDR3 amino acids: CASSLGTGLYGYTF. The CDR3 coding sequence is TGTGCCAGCAGTTTGGGGACAGGCCTCTATGGCTACACCTTC.

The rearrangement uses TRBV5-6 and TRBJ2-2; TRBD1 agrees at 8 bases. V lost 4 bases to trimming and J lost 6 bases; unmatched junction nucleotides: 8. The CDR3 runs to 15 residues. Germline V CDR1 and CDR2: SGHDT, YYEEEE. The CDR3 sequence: CASSPGQGRSGELFF. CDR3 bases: TGTGCCAGCAGCCCCGGACAGGGACGGTCCGGGGAGCTGTTTTTT.

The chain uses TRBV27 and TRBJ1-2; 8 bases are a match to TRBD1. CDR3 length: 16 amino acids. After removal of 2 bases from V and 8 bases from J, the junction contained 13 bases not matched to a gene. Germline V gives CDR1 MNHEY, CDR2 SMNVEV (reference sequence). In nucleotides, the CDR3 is TGTGCCAGCAGTTTAAGGTCAGGGGGCGAATTGGACGGCTACACCTTC. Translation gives CASSLRSGGELDGYTF.

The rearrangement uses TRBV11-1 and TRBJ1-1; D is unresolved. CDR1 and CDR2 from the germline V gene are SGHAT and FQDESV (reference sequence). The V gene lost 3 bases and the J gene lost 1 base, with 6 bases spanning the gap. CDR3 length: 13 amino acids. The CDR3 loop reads CASSFSQNTEAFF. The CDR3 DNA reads TGTGCCAGCAGCTTCTCACAGAACACTGAAGCTTTCTTT.